These 4 T cell receptor beta chains were sequenced from one sample in a study of cytomegalovirus exposure and HLA in healthy donors. Sequenced by immunoSEQ multiplex PCR; TCRdb stores in-frame clones only, minus some. Among about 200,000 clones, 84% were seen once, and the ten largest hold roughly 12%. Sequencing was performed on PBMCs. Receptors originate from a woman aged 30 to 39 in good health and CMV-seropositive.

The J gene is TRBJ1-1, the V gene TRBV7-2, with D tentatively TRBD1 (5 bases). There are 15 residues in the CDR3. Germline V gene lookup returns CDR1 SGHTA and CDR2 FQGNSA. The V end lost 5 bases, the J end lost 0 bases, and 13 bases lay between the germline ends. The CDR3 DNA sequence: TGTGCCAGCAGCCGAGACAGAGGCATGAACACTGAAGCTTTCTTT. This sequence encodes CASSRDRGMNTEAFF.

This clone has just one count. This rearrangement joins TRBV7-2 to TRBJ2-1; a weak D match, TRBD1 (6 bases). Germline V gene lookup returns CDR1 SGHTA and CDR2 FQGNSA. This CDR3 comprises 13 residues. V shed 1 base and J shed 8 bases, with 9 bases lying between them. CDR3 nucleotides: TGTGCCAGCAGCTTAGTACAGGGCCATGAGCAGTTCTTC. Encoded protein: CASSLVQGHEQFF.

The chain employs TRBV6-5 and TRBJ2-3; maybe TRBD1 (5 bases). Trimming stripped 6 bases from V and 4 bases from J, with 17 bases between. There are 15 residues in the CDR3. The germline V gene encodes CDR1 MNHEY and CDR2 SVGAGI. In nucleotides, the CDR3 is TGTGCCAGCAGCCAGGGTGGCGGACCGGCAGATACGCAGTATTTT. As protein: CASSQGGGPADTQYF.

The chain links TRBV5-6 to TRBJ2-2; D is perhaps TRBD2 (6 bases). V lost 0 bases to trimming and J lost 7 bases, with 19 bases between them. There are 17 residues in the CDR3. The germline gives CDR1 SGHDT, CDR2 YYEEEE. CDR3 bases: TGTGCCAGCAGCTTGGCCGGGAGTCGACATCGCAACGGGGAGCTGTTTTTT. As protein: CASSLAGSRHRNGELFF. Full variable domain (missing parts from reference TRBV5-6 and TRBJ2-2): DAGVTQSPTHLIKTRGQQVTLRCSPKSGHDTVSWYQQALGQGPQFIFQYYEEEERQRGNFPDRFSGHQFPNYSSELNVNALLLGDSALYLCASSLAGSRHRNGELFFGEGSRLTVL.